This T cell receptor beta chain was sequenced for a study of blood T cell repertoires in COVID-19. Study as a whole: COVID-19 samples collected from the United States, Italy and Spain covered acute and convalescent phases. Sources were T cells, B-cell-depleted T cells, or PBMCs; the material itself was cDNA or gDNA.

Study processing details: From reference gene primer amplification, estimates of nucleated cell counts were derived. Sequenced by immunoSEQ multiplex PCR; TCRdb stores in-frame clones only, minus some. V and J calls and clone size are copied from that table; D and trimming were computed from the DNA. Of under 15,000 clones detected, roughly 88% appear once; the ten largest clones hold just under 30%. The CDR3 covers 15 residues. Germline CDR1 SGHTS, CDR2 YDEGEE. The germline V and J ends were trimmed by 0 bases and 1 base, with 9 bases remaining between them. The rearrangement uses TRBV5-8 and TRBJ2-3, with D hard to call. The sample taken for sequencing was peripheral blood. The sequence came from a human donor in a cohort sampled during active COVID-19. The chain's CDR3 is CASSLESAGTDTQYF. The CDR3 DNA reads TGTGCCAGCAGCTTGGAAAGCGCAGGCACAGATACGCAGTATTTT.